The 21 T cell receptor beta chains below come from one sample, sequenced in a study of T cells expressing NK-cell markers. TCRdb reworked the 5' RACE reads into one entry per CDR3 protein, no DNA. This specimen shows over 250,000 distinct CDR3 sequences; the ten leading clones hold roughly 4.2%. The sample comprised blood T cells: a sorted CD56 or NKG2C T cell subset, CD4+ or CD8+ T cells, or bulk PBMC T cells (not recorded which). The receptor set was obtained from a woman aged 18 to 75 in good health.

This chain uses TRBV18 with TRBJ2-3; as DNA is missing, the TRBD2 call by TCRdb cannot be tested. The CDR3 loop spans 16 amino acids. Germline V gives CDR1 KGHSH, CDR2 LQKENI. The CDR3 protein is CASSPGLAGHTDTQYF.

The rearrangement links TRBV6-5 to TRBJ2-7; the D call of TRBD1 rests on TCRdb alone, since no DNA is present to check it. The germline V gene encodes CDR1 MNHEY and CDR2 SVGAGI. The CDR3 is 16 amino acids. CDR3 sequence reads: CASSYSNRGASYEQYF.

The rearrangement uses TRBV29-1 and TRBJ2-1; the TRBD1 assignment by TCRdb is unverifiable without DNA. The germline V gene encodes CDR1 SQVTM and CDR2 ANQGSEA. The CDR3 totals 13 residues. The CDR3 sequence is CSVDRQGDDEQFF.

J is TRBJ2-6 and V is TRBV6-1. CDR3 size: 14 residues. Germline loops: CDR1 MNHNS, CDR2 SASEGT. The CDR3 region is CASSQRLVANVLTF.

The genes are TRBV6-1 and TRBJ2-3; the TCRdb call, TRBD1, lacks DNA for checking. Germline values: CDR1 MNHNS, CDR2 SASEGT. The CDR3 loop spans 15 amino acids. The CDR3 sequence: CASTRDRGHTDTQYF.

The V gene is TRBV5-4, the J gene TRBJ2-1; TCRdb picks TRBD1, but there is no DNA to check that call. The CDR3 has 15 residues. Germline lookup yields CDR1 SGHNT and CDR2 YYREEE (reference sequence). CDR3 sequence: CASSLPGGAYNEQFF.

CDR3 amino acids: CATSPPLARSYNEQFF. J is TRBJ2-1 and V is TRBV24-1; TCRdb names TRBD2, which stays unverified in the absence of DNA. The CDR3 totals 16 residues. Germline V gives CDR1 KGHDR, CDR2 SFDVKD.

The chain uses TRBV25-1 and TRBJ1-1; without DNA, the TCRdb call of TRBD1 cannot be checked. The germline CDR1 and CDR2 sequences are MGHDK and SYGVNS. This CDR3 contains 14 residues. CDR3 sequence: CASSETQRGAEAFF.

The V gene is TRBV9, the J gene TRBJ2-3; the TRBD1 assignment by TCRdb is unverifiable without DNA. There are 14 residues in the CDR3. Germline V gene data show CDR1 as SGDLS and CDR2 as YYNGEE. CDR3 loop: CASSGGQGVDTQYF.

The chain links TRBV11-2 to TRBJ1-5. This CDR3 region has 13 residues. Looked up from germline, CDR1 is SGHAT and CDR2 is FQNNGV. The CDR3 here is CASSLDKGQPQHF.

The CDR3 here is CASSAVTYNEQFF. This chain uses TRBV18 with TRBJ2-1. The CDR3 totals 13 residues. Germline V gene sequence: CDR1 KGHSH, CDR2 LQKENI.

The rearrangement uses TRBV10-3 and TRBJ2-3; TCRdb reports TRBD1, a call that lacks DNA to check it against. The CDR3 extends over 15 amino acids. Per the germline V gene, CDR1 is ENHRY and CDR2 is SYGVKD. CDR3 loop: CAISEPGLAADTQYF.

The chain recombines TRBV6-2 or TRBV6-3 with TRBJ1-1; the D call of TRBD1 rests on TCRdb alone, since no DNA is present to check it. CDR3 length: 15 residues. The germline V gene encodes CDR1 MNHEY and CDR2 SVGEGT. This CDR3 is CASKNIRTGWPEAFF.

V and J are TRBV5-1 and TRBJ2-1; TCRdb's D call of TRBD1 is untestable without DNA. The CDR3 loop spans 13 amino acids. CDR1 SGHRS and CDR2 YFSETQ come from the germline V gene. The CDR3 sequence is CASSSPMREEQFF.

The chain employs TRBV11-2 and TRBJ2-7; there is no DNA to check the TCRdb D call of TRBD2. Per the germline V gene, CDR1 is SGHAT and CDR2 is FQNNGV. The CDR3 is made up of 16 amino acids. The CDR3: CASSLVGGSLSYEQYF.

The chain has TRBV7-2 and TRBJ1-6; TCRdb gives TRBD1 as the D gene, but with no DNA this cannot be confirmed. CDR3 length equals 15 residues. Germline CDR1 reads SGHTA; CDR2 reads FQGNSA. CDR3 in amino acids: CASSLAGDSRSPLHF. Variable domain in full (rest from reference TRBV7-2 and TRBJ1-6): GAGVSQSPSNKVTEKGKDVELRCDPISGHTALYWYRQSLGQGLEFLIYFQGNSAPDKSGLPSDRFSAERTGGSVSTLTIQRTQQEDSAVYLCASSLAGDSRSPLHFGNGTRLTVT.

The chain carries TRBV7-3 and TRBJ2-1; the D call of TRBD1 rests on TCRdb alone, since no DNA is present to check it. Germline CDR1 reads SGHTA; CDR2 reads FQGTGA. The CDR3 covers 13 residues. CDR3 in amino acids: CASSTGGNNEQFF.

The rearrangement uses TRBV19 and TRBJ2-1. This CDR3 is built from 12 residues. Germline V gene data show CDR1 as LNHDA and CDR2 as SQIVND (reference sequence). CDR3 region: CASSIEWNEQFF.

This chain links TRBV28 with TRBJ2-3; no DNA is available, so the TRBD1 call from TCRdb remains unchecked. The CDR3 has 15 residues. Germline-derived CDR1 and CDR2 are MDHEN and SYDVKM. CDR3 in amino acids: CASSTTGGGTDTQYF. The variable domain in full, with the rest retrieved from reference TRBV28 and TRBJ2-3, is DVKVTQSSRYLVKRTGEKVFLECVQDMDHENMFWYRQDPGLGLRLIYFSYDVKMKEKGDIPEGYSVSREKKERFSLILESASTNQTSMYLCASSTTGGGTDTQYFGPGTRLTVL.

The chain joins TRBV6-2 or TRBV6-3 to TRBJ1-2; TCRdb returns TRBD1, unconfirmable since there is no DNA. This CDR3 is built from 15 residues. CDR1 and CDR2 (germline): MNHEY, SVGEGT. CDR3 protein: CASSEEGARNYGYTF.

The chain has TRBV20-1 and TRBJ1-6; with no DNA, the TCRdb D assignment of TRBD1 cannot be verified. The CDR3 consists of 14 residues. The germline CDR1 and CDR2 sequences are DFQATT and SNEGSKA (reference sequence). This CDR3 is CSAGGALGNSPLHF.